One sample yielded the 18 T cell receptor beta chains listed below, sequenced in a study of blood T cell repertoires in COVID-19. Only in-frame clones appear in the TCRdb table, and some are missing; sequencing was by immunoSEQ multiplex PCR. The repertoire holds over 200,000 clones, with 75% to 85% as singletons. Material: PBMCs or T cells enriched from blood (not recorded which). These receptor sequences come from a man aged 35 to 55 who had recovered from COVID-19.

The V gene is TRBV5-3, the J gene TRBJ2-1, with 8 bases fitting TRBD2. TRBV5-3 is annotated as an ORF whose role is uncertain. This CDR3 comprises 17 residues. Trimming cost V 5 bases and J 0 bases; bases outside gene matches: 10. The CDR3 protein is CARSHSAGETSYNEQFF. The CDR3 nucleotides read TGTGCCAGAAGTCACTCAGCGGGAGAAACCTCCTACAATGAGCAGTTCTTC.

The rearrangement joins TRBV2 to TRBJ2-7, with TRBD2 identical over 8 bases. Germline V gives CDR1 SNHLY, CDR2 FYNNEI. V lost 7 bases to trimming and J lost 3 bases; unmatched junction nucleotides: 8. The CDR3 runs 14 residues. In DNA form, the CDR3 reads TGTGCCAGCACCCCCGGGACTAGAAACTACGAGCAGTACTTC. It encodes CASTPGTRNYEQYF.

This clone showed up just once. The CDR3 sequence is CASGLAGGTDTQYF. The CDR3 nucleotides are TGTGCCAGCGGCTTGGCGGGGGGCACAGATACGCAGTATTTT. This sequence joins TRBV2 and TRBJ2-3; TRBD2 agrees at 7 bases. This CDR3 contains 14 residues. V lost 8 bases to trimming and J lost 1 base; unmatched junction nucleotides: 6. Germline-derived CDR1 and CDR2 are SNHLY and FYNNEI.

This clone was seen only once. The chain links TRBV5-4 to TRBJ1-2; D is uncertain. Germline CDR1 is SGHNT and CDR2 is YYREEE (reference sequence). V was shortened by 0 bases and J by 9 bases, with 21 bases between the two germline ends. This CDR3 has 16 amino acids. The DNA of the CDR3 is TGTGCCAGCAGCTTGGGGTACGTGACACGCGATAGACGCTACACCTTC. It codes for CASSLGYVTRDRRYTF.

V gene TRBV11-2 combines with J gene TRBJ1-1; D not certain. CDR1 and CDR2 from the germline V gene are SGHAT and FQNNGV. The CDR3 runs 15 residues. Trimming cost V 5 bases and J 4 bases, with 17 bases left between them. The CDR3 loop is CASSHTWAGLTEAFF. The CDR3 nucleotides read TGTGCCAGCAGCCATACCTGGGCAGGCCTCACTGAAGCTTTCTTT.

The chain carries TRBV7-9 and TRBJ1-4, with D perhaps TRBD1 (5 bases). V lost 11 bases, J lost 0 bases, and 19 bases lay in between. In germline, CDR1 is SEHNR, CDR2 FQNEAQ (reference sequence). The CDR3 spans 16 residues. CDR3 DNA sequence: TGTGCCCTCCCGGAGGGGCTTTCTGCAACTAATGAAAAACTGTTTTTT. Protein sequence: CALPEGLSATNEKLFF. The variable domain in full, completed from reference TRBV7-9 and TRBJ1-4, reads DTGVSQNPRHKITKRGQNVTFRCDPISEHNRLYWYRQTLGQGPEFLTYFQNEAQLEKSRLLSDRFSAERPKGSFSTLEIQRTEQGDSAMYLCALPEGLSATNEKLFFGSGTQLSVL.

The chain combines TRBV6-5 with TRBJ1-1; D unclear. Germline V gene lookup returns CDR1 MNHEY and CDR2 SVGAGI. This CDR3 contains 16 residues. The ends were cut back, 4 bases at V and 1 base at J, with 16 bases in the middle. The CDR3 bases are TGTGCCAGCAGTTCCGGAGCCGGGGTACGGAACACTGAAGCTTTCTTT. It yields the protein CASSSGAGVRNTEAFF.

The DNA of the CDR3 is TGTGCCAGCAGTTTCTCCGGTCTAATCGGTGAAAAACTGTTTTTT. Protein: CASSFSGLIGEKLFF. The chain joins TRBV6-5 to TRBJ1-4, with D hard to call. The CDR3 totals 15 residues. The ends were cut back, 4 bases at V and 7 bases at J, with 16 bases in the middle. CDR1 MNHEY and CDR2 SVGAGI come from the germline V gene.

V usage is TRBV6-5 and J usage is TRBJ2-7, with 8 bases matching TRBD1. Per the germline V gene, CDR1 is MNHEY and CDR2 is SVGAGI. The CDR3 contains 12 residues. V lost 8 bases to trimming and J lost 2 bases; unmatched junction nucleotides: 2. The CDR3 reads CASRDRTYEQYF. Written as DNA, the CDR3 is TGTGCCAGCCGGGACAGGACCTACGAGCAGTACTTC.

This chain connects TRBV5-1 to TRBJ1-2, with D possibly TRBD1 on 6 matching bases. This CDR3 spans 15 amino acids. CDR1 and CDR2 from the germline V gene are SGHRS and YFSETQ. V was clipped by 0 bases and J by 1 base, with 10 bases between them. CDR3 loop: CASSLALDSNYGYTF. The DNA for the CDR3 is TGCGCCAGCAGCTTGGCCTTGGACAGTAACTATGGCTACACCTTC.

The rearrangement links TRBV7-9 to TRBJ2-3; tentative D call: TRBD2 (6 bases). The CDR3 covers 14 residues. CDR1 SEHNR and CDR2 FQNEAQ come from the germline V gene (reference sequence). Trimming shortened V by 11 bases and J by 2 bases, and 17 bases separated the two germline ends. The CDR3 DNA is TGTGCCCCCCCGGGGGACGGGGACACAGATACGCAGTATTTT. It is translated as CAPPGDGDTDTQYF. Combining the CDR3 with reference TRBV7-9 and TRBJ2-3 gives the whole variable domain DTGVSQNPRHKITKRGQNVTFRCDPISEHNRLYWYRQTLGQGPEFLTYFQNEAQLEKSRLLSDRFSAERPKGSFSTLEIQRTEQGDSAMYLCAPPGDGDTDTQYFGPGTRLTVL.

The gene calls are TRBV9 and TRBJ2-3, with a tentative D call TRBD2 (6 bases). Germline values: CDR1 SGDLS, CDR2 YYNGEE. Trimming took 5 bases from V and 3 from J, leaving 19 bases between them. The CDR3 covers 16 residues. CDR3 sequence: CASSSFGEVGTDTQYF. The CDR3 bases are TGTGCCAGCAGTTCCTTCGGGGAGGTTGGTACAGATACGCAGTATTTT.

J is TRBJ1-1 and V is TRBV4-1; perhaps TRBD1 as D (6 bases). Trimming removed 0 bases from V and 3 bases from J, with 14 bases in between. CDR1 and CDR2 from the germline V gene are MGHRA and YSYEKL. The CDR3 sequence is 16 residues long. The CDR3 protein is CASSQDPEGVDTEAFF. The CDR3 bases are TGCGCCAGCAGCCAAGATCCAGAGGGGGTTGACACTGAAGCTTTCTTT.

V and J are TRBV11-3 and TRBJ2-1, with 8 bases aligning to TRBD2. CDR3 length equals 15 residues. The germline V gene encodes CDR1 SGHNT and CDR2 YENEEA. With 1 base clipped from V and 8 bases from J, the junction kept 7 bases outside the gene matches. The CDR3 nucleotides read TGTGCCAGCAGCTTAGTAGCGGGAACCCTCCATGAGCAGTTCTTC. It yields the protein CASSLVAGTLHEQFF.

The V call is TRBV9, the J call TRBJ2-2, with 9 bases identical to TRBD2. The CDR3 has 16 residues. Trimming took 4 bases from V and 6 from J; bases not matched to a gene: 10. The germline V gene encodes CDR1 SGDLS and CDR2 YYNGEE. CDR3 in amino acids: CASSILAGIAAGELFF. Written as DNA, the CDR3 is TGTGCCAGCAGCATCCTAGCGGGAATTGCGGCCGGGGAGCTGTTTTTT.

This chain uses TRBV7-8 with TRBJ2-6; TRBD2 is a possible D gene (7 bases). V was trimmed by 2 bases and J by 1 base, leaving 21 bases between them. Germline V gene data show CDR1 as SGHVS and CDR2 as FQNEAQ. The CDR3 consists of 20 residues. In DNA form, the CDR3 reads TGTGCCAGCAGCTTATTAGGGGGGGCTAAGGGTAGTTCTGGGGCCAACGTCCTGACTTTC. This translates into CASSLLGGAKGSSGANVLTF.

The chain joins TRBV10-3 to TRBJ2-3; D is perhaps TRBD2 (5 bases). The CDR3 covers 16 residues. Germline-derived CDR1 and CDR2 are ENHRY and SYGVKD. V was cut by 8 bases and J by 2 bases, with 20 bases left in between. CDR3 sequence: CAISSSLSGLTDTQYF. The CDR3 bases are TGTGCCATCTCCTCGTCTCTAAGCGGACTCACAGATACGCAGTATTTT.

The chain is built from TRBV6-5 and TRBJ2-3; D perhaps matches TRBD1 (5 bases). The V gene's germline CDR1 is MNHEY and CDR2 SVGAGI. Trimming removed 7 bases at V and 0 bases at J, with 11 bases between. The CDR3 extends over 14 amino acids. The CDR3 here is CASKSQASTDTQYF. Here the CDR3 DNA reads TGTGCCAGCAAGTCACAGGCCAGCACAGATACGCAGTATTTT.